The 25 T cell receptor beta chains listed next were all sequenced from one sample in a study of OX40 agonist ivuxolimab in advanced cancers. The library was made by the immunoSEQ multiplex PCR assay. TCRdb limited this immuneACCESS table to in-frame rearrangements with V and J called. A share of clones is missing; checked studies link under half to unresolved V genes, and the rest is unexplained. The sample records 12,000 or so clones, roughly 86% of which are singletons. The ten top clones hold 29% of the sample. Sample: CD4+ or CD8+ T cells sorted from blood, taken in a trial of the OX40 agonist ivuxolimab. Receptor source: an adult with an advanced solid tumor such as melanoma, head and neck, liver or kidney cancer.

This chain connects TRBV7-6 to TRBJ2-1; D might be TRBD2 (6 bases). Trimming removed 0 bases at V and 8 bases at J, with 11 bases between. Germline CDR1 reads SGHVS; CDR2 reads FNYEAQ. CDR3 length equals 14 residues. CDR3 in DNA: TGTGCCAGCAGCTTAGCGGGAGGCTCCGATGAGCAGTTCTTC. Translating gives CASSLAGGSDEQFF.

This chain connects TRBV19 to TRBJ2-4; unclear D gene. Trimming took 1 base from V and 10 from J, leaving 5 bases between them. The CDR3 has 11 residues. Germline CDR1 LNHDA, CDR2 SQIVND (reference sequence). CDR3 in DNA: TGTGCCAGTAGTATAGTCGGGATTCAGTACTTC. Its protein product is CASSIVGIQYF.

This sequence joins TRBV9 and TRBJ2-7; 14 nucleotides match TRBD2. This CDR3 region has 16 residues. V dropped 3 bases and J dropped 6; count of bases not matched to a gene: 8. Germline lookup yields CDR1 SGDLS and CDR2 YYNGEE. The CDR3 region is CASSERLAGGLGEQYF. The CDR3 DNA reads as TGTGCCAGCAGCGAGCGACTAGCGGGGGGGCTGGGCGAGCAGTACTTC. Complete variable domain (other parts from reference TRBV9 and TRBJ2-7): DSGVTQTPKHLITATGQRVTLRCSPRSGDLSVYWYQQSLDQGLQFLIQYYNGEERAKGNILERFSAQQFPDLHSELNLSSLELGDSALYFCASSERLAGGLGEQYFGPGTRLTVT.

The V gene is TRBV18, the J gene TRBJ1-4; 7 bases line up with TRBD1. The length of the CDR3 is 19 residues. CDR1 is KGHSH, CDR2 LQKENI, per germline. V lost 3 bases to trimming and J lost 3 bases; unmatched junction nucleotides: 16. The CDR3 nucleotides are TGTGCCAGCTCACCTCGCACCTTCGGGACAGACACTTCTAATGAAAAACTGTTTTTT. As protein: CASSPRTFGTDTSNEKLFF.

This clone has more than one count but fewer than ten. One end of the junction fails to match germline, which may point to a read error. The J gene is TRBJ2-7, the V gene TRBV7-3; D might be TRBD1 or TRBD2, each matching 5 bases. CDR3 size: 11 residues. The germline gives CDR1 SGHTA, CDR2 FQGTGA. Here the CDR3 DNA reads TGTGCCAGCAGCGCCTCCGGGACCACTGAATTC. Amino acid sequence: CASSASGTTEF.

The chain combines TRBV13 with TRBJ2-7; D is possibly TRBD2 (6 bases). V was shortened by 6 bases and J by 7 bases, with 19 bases between the two germline ends. Germline CDR1 and CDR2: PRHDT and FYEKMQ (reference sequence). There are 14 residues in the CDR3. The CDR3 region has the DNA TGTGCCAGCAGTAAACAAGAGCTCGGAGGGGAGCAGTACTTC. Translating gives CASSKQELGGEQYF.

This clone was detected once. The rearrangement uses TRBV11-2 and TRBJ2-7, with a possible D match to TRBD2 (7 bases). CDR3 length: 13 amino acids. Germline loops: CDR1 SGHAT, CDR2 FQNNGV. V was shortened by 5 bases and J by 3 bases, with 11 bases between the two germline ends. The CDR3 loop is CASSQGRGYEQYF. CDR3 bases: TGTGCCAGCAGCCAGGGGAGGGGCTACGAGCAGTACTTC.

This chain uses TRBV6-5 with TRBJ2-5; D is uncertain. From germline, CDR1 is MNHEY and CDR2 SVGAGI. This CDR3 spans 12 amino acids. Trimming cost V 0 bases and J 5 bases, with 4 bases left between them. The DNA for the CDR3 is TGTGCCAGCAGTTACTCGATGGAGACCCAGTACTTC. It encodes CASSYSMETQYF.

The chain couples TRBV5-1 to TRBJ2-1; 15 nucleotides line up with TRBD2. The CDR3 consists of 14 residues. Germline V gives CDR1 SGHRS, CDR2 YFSETQ. Trimming removed 3 bases from V and 10 bases from J; junction bases left unmatched: 2. In DNA form, the CDR3 reads TGCGCCAGCAGCTCCGGGACTAGCGGGGGGGAGCAGTTCTTC. This codes for CASSSGTSGGEQFF.

V is TRBV19 and J is TRBJ1-5, with 12 bases that match TRBD1. This CDR3 contains 18 residues. Germline assignment: CDR1 LNHDA and CDR2 SQIVND (reference sequence). Unmatched junction bases numbered 12, after V lost 4 bases and J lost 5 bases. In nucleotides, the CDR3 is TGTGCCAGTAGTACAAGGGACAGGGGGCTCGACCCTGATCAGCCCCAGCATTTT. This gives the protein CASSTRDRGLDPDQPQHF.

The gene calls are TRBV21-1 and TRBJ1-2; TRBD1 reflects the table's D call only, with no check against the DNA. TRBV21-1 is a documented pseudogene. The length of the CDR3 is 16 residues. Here the CDR3 DNA reads TGTGCCAGCAGCAAGGAAGCTTATACAGGGGCCTATGGCTACACCTTC. This encodes CASSKEAYTGAYGYTF.

The J gene is TRBJ2-6, the V gene TRBV5-4, with D tentatively TRBD1 (5 bases). The CDR3 loop spans 17 amino acids. Germline-derived CDR1 and CDR2 are SGHNT and YYREEE (reference sequence). Between the trimmed V and J ends, which lost 5 bases and 0 bases, there was a span of 15 bases. CDR3 in amino acids: CASRPTGYLSGANVLTF. As DNA, the CDR3 is TGTGCCAGCAGGCCTACAGGATACCTCTCTGGGGCCAACGTCCTGACTTTC.

The chain combines TRBV5-1 with TRBJ2-5, with TRBD2 matching 8 bases. The CDR3 spans 14 residues. V lost 2 bases, J lost 4 bases, and 4 bases stayed unmatched. The germline gives CDR1 SGHRS, CDR2 YFSETQ. The CDR3 is CASSLAGVGETQYF. The CDR3 DNA sequence: TGCGCCAGCAGCTTAGCGGGAGTCGGAGAGACCCAGTACTTC.

V and J are TRBV28 and TRBJ1-5; D ambiguous. Germline CDR1 is MDHEN and CDR2 is SYDVKM. The CDR3 runs 14 residues. Between the trimmed V and J ends, which lost 5 bases and 1 base, there was a span of 9 bases. CDR3 coding DNA: TGTGCCAGCAGTACGGGAGGGAGCAATCAGCCCCAGCATTTT. This translates into CASSTGGSNQPQHF.

The rearrangement joins TRBV13 to TRBJ1-6; the match to TRBD1 covers 11 bases. Germline values: CDR1 PRHDT, CDR2 FYEKMQ (reference sequence). The CDR3 has 16 amino acids. V shed 5 bases and J 4 bases; nucleotides not matched to a gene: 4. CDR3 bases: TGTGCCAGCAGCCGGGGACAGGGGGTTTATAATTCACCCCTCCACTTT. Amino acids: CASSRGQGVYNSPLHF.

V and J are TRBV10-1 and TRBJ2-2; D remains ambiguous. The germline gives CDR1 WNHNN, CDR2 SYGVQD (reference sequence). The CDR3 is 15 residues long. V lost 0 bases and J lost 5, with 10 bases in between. The CDR3 bases are TGCGCCAGCAGTGAGTCGTTAAAAAGGACCGGGGAGCTGTTTTTT. It encodes CASSESLKRTGELFF.

V is TRBV7-9 and J is TRBJ2-1; possible D gene TRBD2, 6 bases. Germline loops: CDR1 SEHNR, CDR2 FQNEAQ (reference sequence). This CDR3 has 16 residues. V lost 6 bases, J lost 0 bases, and 15 bases lay in between. The CDR3 sequence is CASRPPGDSSYNEQFF. The CDR3, as DNA: TGTGCCAGCAGGCCCCCGGGGGATAGCTCCTACAATGAGCAGTTCTTC.

The chain links TRBV28 to TRBJ2-5; D is uncertain. This CDR3 region has 14 residues. The germline CDR1 and CDR2 sequences are MDHEN and SYDVKM. With 5 bases removed from V and 2 bases from J, the gap between germline ends came to 12 bases. The CDR3 DNA follows: TGTGCCAGCAGTACACCCCTCTTACAAGAGACCCAGTACTTC. Translating it yields CASSTPLLQETQYF.

The chain is built from TRBV27 and TRBJ2-1; D is uncertain. Germline-derived CDR1 and CDR2 are MNHEY and SMNVEV (reference sequence). Trimming pared 8 bases from V and 0 bases from J, leaving 11 bases between. This CDR3 has 14 amino acids. The CDR3 bases are TGTGCCAGCCGTCGGGCAAGCTCCTACAATGAGCAGTTCTTC. The encoded protein is CASRRASSYNEQFF.

This chain connects TRBV7-9 to TRBJ2-7; no firm D call. The germline V gene has CDR1 SEHNR and CDR2 FQNEAQ (reference sequence). The CDR3 is 11 amino acids. The V and J ends lost 5 bases and 7 bases respectively, with 9 bases between them. The CDR3 DNA follows: TGTGCCAGCAGCCCCGGTCTTGAGCAGTACTTC. This sequence encodes CASSPGLEQYF.

This chain connects TRBV7-2 to TRBJ1-1; weak D call: TRBD1 (5 bases). The CDR3 runs to 14 residues. CDR1 and CDR2 (germline): SGHTA, FQGNSA. Trimming shortened V by 3 bases and J by 1 base, and 9 bases separated the two germline ends. CDR3 loop: CASSLGGENTEAFF. CDR3 coding DNA: TGTGCCAGCAGCTTGGGGGGAGAGAACACTGAAGCTTTCTTT.

This chain connects TRBV5-4 to TRBJ2-5, with D tentatively TRBD2 (5 bases). Per germline, CDR1 SGHNT and CDR2 YYREEE (reference sequence). There are 13 residues in the CDR3. V lost 4 bases, J lost 5 bases, and 12 bases lay in between. The CDR3 here is CASSHLSDETQYF. CDR3 DNA sequence: TGTGCCAGCAGCCATCTTAGCGACGAGACCCAGTACTTC.

J is TRBJ2-3 and V is TRBV28; 9 bases are a match to TRBD2. The CDR3 runs 15 residues. Germline-derived CDR1 and CDR2 are MDHEN and SYDVKM. Trimming removed 6 bases from V and 4 bases from J; junction bases left unmatched: 8. CDR3 region: CASSAAVAGADTQYF. CDR3 nucleotides: TGTGCCAGCAGCGCGGCGGTAGCGGGAGCAGATACGCAGTATTTT.

V is TRBV11-1 and J is TRBJ1-1; 7 nucleotides agree with TRBD1. The CDR3 is made up of 16 amino acids. The germline CDR1 and CDR2 sequences are SGHAT and FQDESV (reference sequence). Losses at the gene ends were 4 bases for V and 0 bases for J; bases not matched to a gene: 8. CDR3 in amino acids: CASSSDRPSLNTEAFF. CDR3 sequence (DNA): TGTGCCAGCAGCTCGGACAGGCCTTCCTTGAACACTGAAGCTTTCTTT.

V gene TRBV19 combines with J gene TRBJ1-5; D possibly corresponds to TRBD1 (5 bases). This CDR3 is built from 15 residues. Germline V gene lookup returns CDR1 LNHDA and CDR2 SQIVND (reference sequence). Trimming removed 6 bases from V and 1 base from J, with 13 bases in between. The CDR3 loop is CASRTRVGSNQPQHF. Written as DNA, the CDR3 is TGTGCCAGTAGGACCAGGGTGGGGAGCAATCAGCCCCAGCATTTT. Combining the CDR3 with reference TRBV19 and TRBJ1-5 gives the whole variable domain DGGITQSPKYLFRKEGQNVTLSCEQNLNHDAMYWYRQDPGQGLRLIYYSQIVNDFQKGDIAEGYSVSREKKESFPLTVTSAQKNPTAFYLCASRTRVGSNQPQHFGDGTRLSIL.